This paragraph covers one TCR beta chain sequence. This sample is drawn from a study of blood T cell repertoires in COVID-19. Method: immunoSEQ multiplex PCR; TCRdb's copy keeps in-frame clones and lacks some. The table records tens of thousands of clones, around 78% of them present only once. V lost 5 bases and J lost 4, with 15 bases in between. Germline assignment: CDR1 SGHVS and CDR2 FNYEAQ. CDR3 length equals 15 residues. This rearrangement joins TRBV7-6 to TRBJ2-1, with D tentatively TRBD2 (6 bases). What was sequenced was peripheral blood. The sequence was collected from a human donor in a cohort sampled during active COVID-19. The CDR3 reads CASSRGSGDYNEQFF. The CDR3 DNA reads TGTGCCAGCAGCCGCGGGTCGGGGGATTACAATGAGCAGTTCTTC.